This T cell receptor beta chain was captured by sequencing in a study of human T cells and chemical hapten exposure. At the level of the study: The cohort included alopecia areata under or over 50% scalp, totalis and universalis. Points from the study as a whole: Healthy people's immune response may differ from that of the donors, who had alopecia.

This clonotype came up a few times. Its antigen is still unknown. MiXCR, run by TCRdb on the RACE reads, gives a single entry per CDR3 protein. This sample carries 100,000 or so distinct CDR3 sequences, about 9.6% of them seen once, and the ten largest clones take about 2%. Time point indicated: patch test 2, 6 weeks after DPC sensitization. Treatment of the sample: therapeutic diphenylcyclopropenone sensitization with weekly scalp DPC. Investigators collected blood before applying each patch test. The receptor comes from a woman aged 35 to 49 with alopecia areata. Some clones in this sample may be carry-over from other donors' samples. Sequences were derived from whole blood, sampled in connection with sensitization to the hapten diphenylcyclopropenone (DPC).

The CDR3 loop reads CSARDPERAVAYEQYF. The DNA of the CDR3 is TGCAGTGCTAGAGATCCCGAGCGGGCGGTAGCCTACGAGCAGTACTTC. The V call is TRBV20-1, the J call TRBJ2-7; D possibly corresponds to TRBD2 (6 bases). This CDR3 has 16 amino acids. Trimming took 0 bases from V and 2 from J, leaving 17 bases between them. Germline CDR1 and CDR2: DFQATT and SNEGSKA (reference sequence).